The table lists the clone carrying this TCR beta chain with a few counts. The CDR3 has 15 residues. The V gene's germline CDR1 is SGDLS and CDR2 YYNGEE. V shed 0 bases and J shed 4 bases, with 13 bases lying between them. This sample is part of a study of CD8 T cells in ankylosing spondylitis. TCRdb reprocessed the 5' RACE reads with MiXCR, giving one entry per CDR3 protein. The table records over 150,000 distinct CDR3 sequences, over 10% of them present only once. The sequencing sample was made of blood, either unsorted or a sorted T cell fraction (not recorded which). This TCR came from a male donor with ankylosing spondylitis or in good health (not recorded which). The chain couples TRBV9 to TRBJ1-1; D is uncertain. The CDR3 nucleotides read TGTGCCAGCAGCGTAGACGGCGGGAGTTCCACTGAAGCTTTCTTT. Translating gives CASSVDGGSSTEAFF.